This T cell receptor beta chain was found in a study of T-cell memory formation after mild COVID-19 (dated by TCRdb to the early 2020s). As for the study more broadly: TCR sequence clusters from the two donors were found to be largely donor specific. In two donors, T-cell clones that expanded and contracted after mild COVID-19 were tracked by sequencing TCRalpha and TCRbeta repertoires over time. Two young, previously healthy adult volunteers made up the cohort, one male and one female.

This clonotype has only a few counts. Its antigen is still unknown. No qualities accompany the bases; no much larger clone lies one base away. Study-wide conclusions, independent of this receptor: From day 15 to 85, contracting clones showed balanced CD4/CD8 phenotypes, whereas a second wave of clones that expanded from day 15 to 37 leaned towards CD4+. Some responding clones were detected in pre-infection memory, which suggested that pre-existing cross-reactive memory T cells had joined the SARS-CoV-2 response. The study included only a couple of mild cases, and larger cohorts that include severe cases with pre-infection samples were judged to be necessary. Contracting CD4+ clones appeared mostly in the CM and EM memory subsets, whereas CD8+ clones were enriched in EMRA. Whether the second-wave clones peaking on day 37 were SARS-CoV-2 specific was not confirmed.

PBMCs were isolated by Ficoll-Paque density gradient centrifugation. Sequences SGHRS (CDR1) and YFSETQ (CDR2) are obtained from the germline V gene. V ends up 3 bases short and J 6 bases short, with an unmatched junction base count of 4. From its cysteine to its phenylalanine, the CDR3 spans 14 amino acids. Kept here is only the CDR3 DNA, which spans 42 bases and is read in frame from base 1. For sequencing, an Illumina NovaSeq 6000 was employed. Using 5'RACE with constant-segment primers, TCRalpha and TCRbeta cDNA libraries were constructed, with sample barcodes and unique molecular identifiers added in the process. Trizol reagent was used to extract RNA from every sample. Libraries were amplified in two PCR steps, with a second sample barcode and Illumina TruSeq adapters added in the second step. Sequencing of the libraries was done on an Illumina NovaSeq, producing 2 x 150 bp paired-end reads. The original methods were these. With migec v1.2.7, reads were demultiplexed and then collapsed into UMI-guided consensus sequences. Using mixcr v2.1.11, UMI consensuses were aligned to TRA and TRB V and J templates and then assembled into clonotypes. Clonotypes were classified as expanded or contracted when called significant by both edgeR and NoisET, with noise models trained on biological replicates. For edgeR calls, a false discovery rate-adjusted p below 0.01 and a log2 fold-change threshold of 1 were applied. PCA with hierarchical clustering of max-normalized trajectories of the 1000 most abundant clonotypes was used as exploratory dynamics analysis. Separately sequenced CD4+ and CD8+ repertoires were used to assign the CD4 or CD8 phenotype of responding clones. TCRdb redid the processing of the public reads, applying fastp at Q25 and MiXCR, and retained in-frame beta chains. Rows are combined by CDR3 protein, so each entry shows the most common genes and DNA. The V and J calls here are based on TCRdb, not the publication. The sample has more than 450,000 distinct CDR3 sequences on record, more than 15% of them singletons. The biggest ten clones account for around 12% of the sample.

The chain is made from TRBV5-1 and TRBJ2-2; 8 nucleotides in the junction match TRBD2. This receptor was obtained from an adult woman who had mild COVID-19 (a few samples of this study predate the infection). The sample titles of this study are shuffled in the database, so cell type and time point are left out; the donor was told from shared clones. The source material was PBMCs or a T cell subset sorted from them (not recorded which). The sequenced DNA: TGCGCCAGCAGCTCCGGGGGGGCCGCCGGGGAGCTGTTTTTT. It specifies CASSSGGAAGELFF.